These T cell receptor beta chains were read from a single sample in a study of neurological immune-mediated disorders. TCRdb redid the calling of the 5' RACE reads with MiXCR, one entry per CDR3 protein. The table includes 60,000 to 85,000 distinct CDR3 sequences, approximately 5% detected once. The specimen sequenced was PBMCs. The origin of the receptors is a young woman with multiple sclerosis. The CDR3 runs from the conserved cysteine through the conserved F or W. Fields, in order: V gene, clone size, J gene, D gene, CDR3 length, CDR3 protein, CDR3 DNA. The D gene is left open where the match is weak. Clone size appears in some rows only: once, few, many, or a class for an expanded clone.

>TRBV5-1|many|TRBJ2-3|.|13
CASSRTNTDTQYF
TGCGCCAGCAGCAGGACCAACACAGATACGCAGTATTTT
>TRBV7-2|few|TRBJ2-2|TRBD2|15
CASSFSGRNTGELFF
TGTGCCAGCAGCTTTAGCGGGAGAAACACCGGGGAGCTGTTTTTT
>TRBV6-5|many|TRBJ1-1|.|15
CASRPPGGRNTEAFF
TGTGCCAGCAGACCTCCCGGGGGGCGCAACACTGAAGCTTTCTTT
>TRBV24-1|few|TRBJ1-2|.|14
CATSDYKVNYGYTF
TGTGCCACCAGTGATTACAAAGTTAACTATGGCTACACCTTC
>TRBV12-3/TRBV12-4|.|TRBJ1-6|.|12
CDSTSGGQTLHF
TGTGACAGCACCAGTGGGGGACAAACCCTCCACTTT
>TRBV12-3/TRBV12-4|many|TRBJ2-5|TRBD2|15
CASSPFSGGKETQYF
TGTGCCAGCAGTCCCTTTTCGGGGGGTAAAGAGACCCAGTACTTC
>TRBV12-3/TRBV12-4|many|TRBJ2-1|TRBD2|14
CASSLAGGLGEQFF
TGTGCCAGCAGCCTAGCGGGAGGACTAGGGGAGCAGTTCTTC
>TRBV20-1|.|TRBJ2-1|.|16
CSADDSPVSSYNEQFF
TGCAGTGCTGACGACTCACCAGTTAGCTCCTACAATGAGCAGTTCTTC
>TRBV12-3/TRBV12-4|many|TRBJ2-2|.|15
CASSSYGGPAGELFF
TGTGCCAGCAGCTCTTACGGGGGTCCGGCCGGGGAGCTGTTTTTT
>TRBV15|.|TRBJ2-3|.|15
CATSGSREYTDTQYF
TGTGCCACCAGCGGGTCCAGGGAGTACACAGATACGCAGTATTTT
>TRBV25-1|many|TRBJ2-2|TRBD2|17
CASSESRGGINTGELFF
TGTGCCAGCAGTGAATCGCGGGGGGGGATTAACACCGGGGAGCTGTTTTTT
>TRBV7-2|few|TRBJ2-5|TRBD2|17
CASSLGGNSGGPATQYF
TGTGCCAGCAGCTTAGGGGGCAACAGCGGGGGTCCTGCGACCCAGTACTTC
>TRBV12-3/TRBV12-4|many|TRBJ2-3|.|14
CASRKGGSTDTQYF
TGTGCCAGCAGAAAGGGGGGGAGCACAGATACGCAGTATTTT
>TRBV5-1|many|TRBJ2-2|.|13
CASSLRVLGELFF
TGCGCCAGCAGCTTGCGGGTCCTCGGGGAGCTGTTTTTT
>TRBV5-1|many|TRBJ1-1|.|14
CASSAGQLNTEAFF
TGCGCCAGCAGCGCGGGACAACTGAACACTGAAGCTTTCTTT
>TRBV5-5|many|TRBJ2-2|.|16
CASSLEGTSRAGELFF
TGTGCCAGCAGCTTGGAAGGGACCTCAAGGGCCGGGGAGCTGTTTTTT
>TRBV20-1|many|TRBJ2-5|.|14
CSARAPFLQETQYF
TGCAGTGCTAGAGCCCCGTTCCTACAAGAGACCCAGTACTTC
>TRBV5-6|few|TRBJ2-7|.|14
CASSLTRVFYEQYF
TGTGCCAGCAGCTTGACGCGGGTTTTCTACGAGCAGTACTTC
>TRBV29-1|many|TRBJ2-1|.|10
CSVESGFTLF
TGCAGCGTTGAATCGGGGTTTACGCTCTTC
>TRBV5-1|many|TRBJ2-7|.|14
CASSPTGSSYEQYF
TGCGCCAGCAGCCCTACAGGGAGCTCCTACGAGCAGTACTTC
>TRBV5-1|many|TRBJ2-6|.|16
CASSLGRNSGANVLTF
TGCGCCAGCAGCCTTGGACGGAACTCTGGGGCCAACGTCCTGACTTTC
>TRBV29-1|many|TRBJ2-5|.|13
CSVEDRAGKTQYF
TGCAGCGTTGAAGATAGGGCAGGGAAGACCCAGTACTTC
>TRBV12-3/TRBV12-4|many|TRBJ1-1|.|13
CASSLARLRAAFF
TGTGCCAGCAGTTTAGCGCGGCTGCGTGCAGCTTTCTTT
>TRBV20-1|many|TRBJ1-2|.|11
CSATDPYGYTF
TGCAGTGCTACCGACCCCTATGGCTACACCTTC
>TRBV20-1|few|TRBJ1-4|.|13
CSASRQESEKLFF
TGCAGTGCTAGTAGGCAGGAAAGTGAAAAACTGTTTTTT
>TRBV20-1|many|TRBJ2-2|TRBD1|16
CSAREDRLTNTGELFF
TGCAGTGCTAGAGAGGACAGGCTTACGAACACCGGGGAGCTGTTTTTT
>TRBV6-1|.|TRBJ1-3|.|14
CASSEERSGNTIYF
TGTGCCAGCAGTGAGGAGAGATCTGGAAACACCATATATTTT
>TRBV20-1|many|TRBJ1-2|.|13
CSAREDTQYGYTF
TGCAGTGCTAGAGAGGACACCCAATATGGCTACACCTTC
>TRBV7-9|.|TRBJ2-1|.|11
CASSSRVEHFF
TGTGCCAGCAGCTCGCGGGTCGAGCATTTCTTC
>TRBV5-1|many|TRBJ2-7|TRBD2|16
CASSLGLAQVPGEQYF
TGCGCCAGCAGCTTGGGACTAGCCCAGGTTCCGGGGGAGCAGTACTTC
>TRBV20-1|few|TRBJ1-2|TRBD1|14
CSAPKTGSGGGYTF
TGCAGTGCGCCGAAGACAGGGTCGGGGGGTGGATACACCTTC
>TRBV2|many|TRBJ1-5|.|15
CASSDHEQSNQPQHF
TGTGCCAGCAGTGATCATGAACAGAGCAATCAGCCCCAGCATTTT
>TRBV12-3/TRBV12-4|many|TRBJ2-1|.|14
CASSLGRRVNEQFF
TGTGCCAGCAGTTTAGGGCGGAGGGTTAATGAGCAGTTCTTC
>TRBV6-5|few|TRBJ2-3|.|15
CASSLITSGTDTQYF
TGTGCCAGCAGTTTAATAACATCGGGCACAGATACGCAGTATTTT
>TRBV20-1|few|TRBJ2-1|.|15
CSARDRRQSNNEQFF
TGCAGTGCTAGAGATCGCCGGCAAAGTAACAATGAGCAGTTCTTC
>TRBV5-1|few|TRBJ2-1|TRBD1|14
CASYQGQGYNEQFF
TGCGCCAGCTATCAGGGACAGGGCTACAATGAGCAGTTCTTC
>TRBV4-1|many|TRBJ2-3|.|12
CASSQSSRGRYF
TGCGCCAGCAGCCAATCTTCCCGGGGGCGATATTTT
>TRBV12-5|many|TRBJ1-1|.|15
CASGLAGSRDTEAFF
TGTGCTAGTGGTTTGGCAGGGTCGAGGGACACTGAAGCTTTCTTT
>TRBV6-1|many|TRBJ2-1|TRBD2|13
CASNGDYYNEQFF
TGTGCCAGCAATGGGGACTACTACAATGAGCAGTTCTTC
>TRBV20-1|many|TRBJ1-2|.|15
CSARVSGLFNYGYTF
TGCAGTGCTAGAGTCTCCGGCCTTTTTAACTATGGCTACACCTTC
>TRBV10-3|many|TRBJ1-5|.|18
CAISEFGRLAEGNQPQHF
TGTGCCATCAGTGAGTTTGGCAGGCTGGCCGAGGGCAATCAGCCCCAGCATTTT
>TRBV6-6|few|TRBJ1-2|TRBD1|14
CASRDPGQGAGYTF
TGTGCCAGCAGGGACCCGGGGCAGGGGGCTGGCTACACCTTC
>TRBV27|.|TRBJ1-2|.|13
CASSLGPLGGYTF
TGTGCCAGCAGTTTGGGACCCTTGGGAGGCTACACCTTC
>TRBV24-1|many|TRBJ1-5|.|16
CATGTRDAASNQPQHF
TGTGCCACCGGGACCCGGGACGCGGCTAGCAATCAGCCCCAGCATTTT
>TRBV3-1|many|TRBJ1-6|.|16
CASSQDPTYTNSPLHF
TGTGCCAGCAGCCAAGATCCTACATACACTAATTCACCCCTCCACTTT
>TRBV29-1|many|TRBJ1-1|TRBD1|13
CSVTGQLSTEAFF
TGCAGCGTGACGGGACAGTTGAGCACTGAAGCTTTCTTT
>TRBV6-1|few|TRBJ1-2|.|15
CASSEVGDGNYGYTF
TGTGCCAGCAGTGAAGTCGGGGACGGGAACTATGGCTACACCTTC
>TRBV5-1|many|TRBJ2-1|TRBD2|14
CASGQTSGSDEQFF
TGCGCCAGCGGGCAGACTAGCGGGAGCGATGAGCAGTTCTTC
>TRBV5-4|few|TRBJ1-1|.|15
CASSANQGSGTEAFF
TGTGCCAGCAGCGCAAACCAGGGGTCTGGCACTGAAGCTTTCTTT
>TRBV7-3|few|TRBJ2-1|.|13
CASSLMGADEQFF
TGTGCCAGCAGCTTAATGGGGGCCGATGAGCAGTTCTTC
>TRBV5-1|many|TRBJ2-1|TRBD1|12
CASSTDRGEQFF
TGCGCCAGCAGCACAGACAGGGGGGAGCAGTTCTTC
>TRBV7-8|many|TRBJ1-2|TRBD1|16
CASTLQGTSDYYGYTF
TGTGCCAGCACCTTACAGGGGACGAGTGATTACTATGGCTACACCTTC
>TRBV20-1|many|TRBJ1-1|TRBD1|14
CSAKKDRANTEAFF
TGCAGTGCTAAAAAGGACAGGGCGAACACTGAAGCTTTCTTT